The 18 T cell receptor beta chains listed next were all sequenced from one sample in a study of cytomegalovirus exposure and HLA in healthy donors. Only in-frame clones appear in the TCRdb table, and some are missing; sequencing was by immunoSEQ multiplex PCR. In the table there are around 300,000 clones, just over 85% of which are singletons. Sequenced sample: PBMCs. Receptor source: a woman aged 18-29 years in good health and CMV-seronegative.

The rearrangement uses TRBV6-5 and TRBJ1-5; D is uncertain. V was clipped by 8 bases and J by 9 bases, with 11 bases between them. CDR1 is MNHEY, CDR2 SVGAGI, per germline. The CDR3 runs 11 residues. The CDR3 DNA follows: TGTGCCAGCGGGTCATGGAGGCCCCAGCATTTT. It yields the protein CASGSWRPQHF.

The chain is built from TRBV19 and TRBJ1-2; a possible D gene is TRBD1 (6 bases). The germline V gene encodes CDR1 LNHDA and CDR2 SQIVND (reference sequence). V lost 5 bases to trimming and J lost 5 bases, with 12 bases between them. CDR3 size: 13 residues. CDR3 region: CASSLGQLYGYTF. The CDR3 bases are TGTGCCAGTAGTTTAGGACAGCTTTATGGCTACACCTTC.

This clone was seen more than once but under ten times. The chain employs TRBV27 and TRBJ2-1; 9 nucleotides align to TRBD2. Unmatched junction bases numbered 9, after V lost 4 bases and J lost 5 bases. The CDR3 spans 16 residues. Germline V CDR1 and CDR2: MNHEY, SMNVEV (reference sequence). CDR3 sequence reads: CASSSQLAGAHNEQFF. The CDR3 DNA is TGTGCCAGCAGTTCGCAATTAGCGGGAGCCCACAATGAGCAGTTCTTC.

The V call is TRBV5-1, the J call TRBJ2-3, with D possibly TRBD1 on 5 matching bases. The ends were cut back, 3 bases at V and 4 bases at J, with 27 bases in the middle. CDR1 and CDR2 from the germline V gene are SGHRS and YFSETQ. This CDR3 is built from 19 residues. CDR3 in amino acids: CASSSTPGAGSFGADTQYF. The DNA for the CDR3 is TGCGCCAGCAGCTCAACGCCTGGGGCCGGAAGCTTCGGCGCAGATACGCAGTATTTT.

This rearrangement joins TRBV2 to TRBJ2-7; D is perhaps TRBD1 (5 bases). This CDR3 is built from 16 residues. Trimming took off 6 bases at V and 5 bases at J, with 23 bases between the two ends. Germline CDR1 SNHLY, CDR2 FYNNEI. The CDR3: CASRAVDRSGLDEQYF. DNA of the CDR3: TGTGCCAGCAGGGCGGTAGATAGGTCAGGGTTGGACGAGCAGTACTTC.

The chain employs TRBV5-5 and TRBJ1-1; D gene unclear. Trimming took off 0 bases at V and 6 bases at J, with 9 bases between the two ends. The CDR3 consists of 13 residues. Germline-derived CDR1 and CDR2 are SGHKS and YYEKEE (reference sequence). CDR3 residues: CASSLGRRPEAFF. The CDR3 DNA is TGTGCCAGCAGCTTGGGGAGGAGACCTGAAGCTTTCTTT.

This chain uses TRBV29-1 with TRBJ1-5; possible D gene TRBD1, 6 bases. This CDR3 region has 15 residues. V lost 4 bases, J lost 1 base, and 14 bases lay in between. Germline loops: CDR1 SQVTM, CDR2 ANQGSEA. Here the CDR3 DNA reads TGCAGCGTTGGGGGAGGGGGGATCAGCAATCAGCCCCAGCATTTT. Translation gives CSVGGGGISNQPQHF.

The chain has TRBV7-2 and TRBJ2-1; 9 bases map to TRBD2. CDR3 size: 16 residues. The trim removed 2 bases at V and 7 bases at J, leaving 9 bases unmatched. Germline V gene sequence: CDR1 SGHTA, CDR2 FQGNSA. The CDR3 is CASSLSPLAGRNEQFF. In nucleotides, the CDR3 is TGTGCCAGCAGCTTATCACCCCTAGCGGGGAGGAATGAGCAGTTCTTC.

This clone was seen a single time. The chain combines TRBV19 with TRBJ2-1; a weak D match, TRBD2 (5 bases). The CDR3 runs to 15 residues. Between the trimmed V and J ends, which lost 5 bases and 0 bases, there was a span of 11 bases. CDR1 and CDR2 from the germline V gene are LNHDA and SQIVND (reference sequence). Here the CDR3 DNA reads TGTGCCAGTAGTGGAGGCGGAAGCTCCTACAATGAGCAGTTCTTC. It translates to CASSGGGSSYNEQFF.

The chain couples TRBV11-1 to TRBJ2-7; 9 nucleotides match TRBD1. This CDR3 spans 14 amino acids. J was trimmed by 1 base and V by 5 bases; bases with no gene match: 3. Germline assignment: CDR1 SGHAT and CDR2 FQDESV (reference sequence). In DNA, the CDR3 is TGTGCCAGCAGCCTACAGGGGGCGTCCTACGAGCAGTACTTC. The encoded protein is CASSLQGASYEQYF.

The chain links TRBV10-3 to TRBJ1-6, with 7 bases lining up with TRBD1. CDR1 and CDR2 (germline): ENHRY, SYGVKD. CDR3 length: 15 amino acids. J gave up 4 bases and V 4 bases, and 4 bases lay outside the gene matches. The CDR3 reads CAISVEDRYNSPLHF. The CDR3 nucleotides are TGTGCCATCAGTGTGGAGGACAGGTATAATTCACCCCTCCACTTT.

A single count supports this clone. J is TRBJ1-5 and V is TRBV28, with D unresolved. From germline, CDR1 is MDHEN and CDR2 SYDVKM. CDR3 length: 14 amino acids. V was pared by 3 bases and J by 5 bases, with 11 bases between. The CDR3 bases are TGTGCCAGCAGTTTGGGTGGCGGATATCAGCCCCAGCATTTT. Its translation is CASSLGGGYQPQHF.

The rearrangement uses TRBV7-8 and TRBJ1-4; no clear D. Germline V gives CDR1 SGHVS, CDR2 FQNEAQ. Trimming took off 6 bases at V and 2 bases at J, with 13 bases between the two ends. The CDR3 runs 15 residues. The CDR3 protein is CASRTKVGTNEKLFF. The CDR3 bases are TGTGCCAGCAGAACAAAGGTCGGGACTAATGAAAAACTGTTTTTT.

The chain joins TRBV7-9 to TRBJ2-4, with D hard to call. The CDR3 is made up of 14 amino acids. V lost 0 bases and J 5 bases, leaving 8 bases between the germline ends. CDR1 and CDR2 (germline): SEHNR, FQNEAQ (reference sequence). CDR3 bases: TGTGCCAGCAGCTTAGCGCTAGGAGAAAACATTCAGTACTTC. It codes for CASSLALGENIQYF.

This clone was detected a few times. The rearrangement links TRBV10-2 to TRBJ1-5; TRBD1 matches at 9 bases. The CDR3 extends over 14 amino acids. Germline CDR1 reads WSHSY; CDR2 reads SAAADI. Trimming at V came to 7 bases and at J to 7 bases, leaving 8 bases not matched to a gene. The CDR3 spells CASNSGQGIQPQHF. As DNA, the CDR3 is TGCGCCAGCAACTCGGGACAGGGAATCCAGCCCCAGCATTTT.

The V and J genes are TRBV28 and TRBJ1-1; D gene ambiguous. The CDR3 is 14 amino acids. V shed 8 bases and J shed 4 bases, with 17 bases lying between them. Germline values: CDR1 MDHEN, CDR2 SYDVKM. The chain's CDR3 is CASRLSGWATEAFF. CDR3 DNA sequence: TGTGCCAGCCGGCTTTCGGGATGGGCCACTGAAGCTTTCTTT.

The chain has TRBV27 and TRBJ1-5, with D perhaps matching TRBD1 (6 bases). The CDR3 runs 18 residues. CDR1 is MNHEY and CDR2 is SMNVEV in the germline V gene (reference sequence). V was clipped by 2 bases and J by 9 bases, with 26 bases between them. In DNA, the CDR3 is TGTGCCAGCAGTTTACGATTCTCATACGGGACACAGAATTTGCCCCAGCATTTT. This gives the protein CASSLRFSYGTQNLPQHF.

The CDR3 coding sequence is TGTGCCAGCAGTGTAGGAGCGGGGGGGCTCTATGAGCAGTTCTTC. It is translated as CASSVGAGGLYEQFF. The rearrangement links TRBV6-1 to TRBJ2-1; 10 bases line up with TRBD2. J gave up 8 bases and V 4 bases, and 8 bases lay outside the gene matches. This CDR3 has 15 amino acids. Germline V gene data show CDR1 as MNHNS and CDR2 as SASEGT.